This TCR beta chain was sequenced for a study of CD8+CD57+ T cells in acquired aplastic anemia (dated by TCRdb to 2016 to 2018). Concerning the study at large: On average, sorted CD4+ and CD8+ cells yielded roughly 3.4 ug of extracted DNA, with a range of roughly 0.18 to 30 ug. A CD8+CD57+ expansion meant a frequency higher than the mean frequency seen in healthy subjects. The investigation overall reported the following: Roughly 30 CD8+ CDR3 sequences were shared between patients and controls but appeared highly expressed in patients and within their immunodominant clones. No significant difference in CD8+ Simpson's diversity was found between patients and healthy controls (P=0.060).

Patients chosen for sequencing had shown expansion of CD8+CD57+ cells by flow cytometry. Every patient had a diagnosis of severe acquired aplastic anemia based on International Study of Aplastic Anemia and Agranulocytosis and Camitta criteria. No therapy had been received by the patients at the time of blood sampling. In this study, sorted CD4+ and CD8+ T cells from the blood of healthy subjects and of severe aplastic anemia patients had their TCR repertoires deep-sequenced. Patients were enrolled in the USA under clinicaltrials.gov protocols 00001620, 01623167, 00001397, 00071045, 00081523 and 00961064. Ficoll-Paque density gradient centrifugation was used to isolate peripheral blood mononuclear cells. CD4+ and CD8+ T cells were sorted by FACS or magnetic beads before DNA extraction. Profiling of TCR beta VDJ combinations and CDR3 sequences used genomic DNA as the template. An Illumina HiSeq 2000 was the platform used for TCR repertoire sequencing. In the original analysis: TRBV/TRBJ rearrangement plots, CDR3 size and DJ length profiles, and Simpson's diversity index were used to assess repertoires. Whichever DNA sequence was most abundant in the deep sequencing data was defined as the immunodominant clone. CDR3 amino acid sequences were checked for sharing across subjects and were also compared against the VDJdb database and published repertoires. TCRdb itself trimmed the public reads at Q25 with fastp, ran MiXCR and retained productive beta chains. Rows matching on CDR3 protein sequence are summarized as one entry with the most common DNA and genes. The V and J calls here are based on TCRdb, not the publication. Here the sample has approximately 470,000 distinct CDR3 sequences; 25% to 40% occur a single time. The ten largest account for less than 0.85% of the sample.

This clonotype was detected once. It lacks a known antigen. No much larger clonotype is one base removed from it; base qualities were not supplied. A single read counts as weak evidence. The germline V gene (reference sequence) gives CDR1 as LNHDA and CDR2 as SQIVND. V and J lose 0 bases and 0 bases, and a span of 5 bases separates them. From cysteine to phenylalanine, the CDR3 is 14 amino acids long. Only the CDR3 portion is preserved as DNA: 42 bases, with reading frame beginning at the first base. Sequencing was done on a sample of sorted CD4+, CD8+, or CD8+CD57+ T cells (not recorded which) from PBMCs. The rearranged chain carries TRBV19 and TRBJ1-1, with the D gene not confidently named. The sequence was collected from a human donor with aplastic anemia. Here is the DNA: TGTGCCAGTAGTATAGAAGGGCTGAACACTGAAGCTTTCTTT. Its coded protein is CASSIEGLNTEAFF.